This T cell receptor (beta chain) was sequenced during a study of T cells after yellow fever vaccination. This clonotype was picked up a small number of times. V lost 6 bases and J 3 bases, leaving 12 bases between the germline ends. Germline assignment: CDR1 DFQATT and CDR2 SNEGSKA (reference sequence). The CDR3 has 14 residues. TCRdb used MiXCR to reprocess the 5' RACE reads, holding one entry per CDR3 protein. The profile shows some 250,000 distinct CDR3 sequences, 6% to 7.5% of them singletons. The source material was CD4+ T cells sorted from PBMCs, sampled 15 days after the yellow fever booster vaccination. The chain joins TRBV20-1 to TRBJ1-6, with D possibly matching TRBD1 (5 bases). This receptor was identified in a man aged 25 to 40 who received the YFV17D yellow fever vaccine. The CDR3, as DNA: TGCAGTGCAAGGCAGGGAGGCTATAATTCACCCCTCCACTTT. Its protein is CSARQGGYNSPLHF.